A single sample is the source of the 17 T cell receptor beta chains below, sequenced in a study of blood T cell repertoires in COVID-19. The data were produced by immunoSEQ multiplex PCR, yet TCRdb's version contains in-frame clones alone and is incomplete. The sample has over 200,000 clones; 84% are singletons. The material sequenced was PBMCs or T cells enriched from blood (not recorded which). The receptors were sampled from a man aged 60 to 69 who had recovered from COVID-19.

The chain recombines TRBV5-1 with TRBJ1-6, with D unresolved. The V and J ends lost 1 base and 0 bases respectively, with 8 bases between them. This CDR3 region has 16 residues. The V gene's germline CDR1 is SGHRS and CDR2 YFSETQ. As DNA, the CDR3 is TGCGCCAGCAGCTTGCGAGGAAACTCCTATAATTCACCCCTCCACTTT. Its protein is CASSLRGNSYNSPLHF.

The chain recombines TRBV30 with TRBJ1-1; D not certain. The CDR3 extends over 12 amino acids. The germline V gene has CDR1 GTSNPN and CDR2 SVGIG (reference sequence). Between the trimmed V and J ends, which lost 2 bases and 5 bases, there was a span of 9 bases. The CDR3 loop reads CAWSPIVTEAFF. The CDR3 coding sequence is TGTGCCTGGAGTCCAATAGTAACTGAAGCTTTCTTT.

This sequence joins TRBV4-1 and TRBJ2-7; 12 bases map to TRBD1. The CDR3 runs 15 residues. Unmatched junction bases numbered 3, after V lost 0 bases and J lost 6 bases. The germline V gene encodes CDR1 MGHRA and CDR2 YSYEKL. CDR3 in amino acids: CASSQEGTGGAEQYF. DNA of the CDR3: TGCGCCAGCAGCCAAGAAGGGACAGGGGGCGCCGAGCAGTACTTC.

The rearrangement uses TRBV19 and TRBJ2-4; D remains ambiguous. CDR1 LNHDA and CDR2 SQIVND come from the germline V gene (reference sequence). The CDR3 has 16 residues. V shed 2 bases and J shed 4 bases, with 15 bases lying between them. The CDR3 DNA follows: TGTGCCAGTAGTATATGGCGTCAGGCAAGAAAAAACATTCAGTACTTC. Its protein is CASSIWRQARKNIQYF.

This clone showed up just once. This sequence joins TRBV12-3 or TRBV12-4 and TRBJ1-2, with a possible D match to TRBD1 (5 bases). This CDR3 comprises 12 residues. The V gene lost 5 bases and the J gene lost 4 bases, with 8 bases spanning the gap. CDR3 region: CASSKDSYGYTF. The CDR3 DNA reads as TGTGCCAGCAGTAAAGACAGCTATGGCTACACCTTC.

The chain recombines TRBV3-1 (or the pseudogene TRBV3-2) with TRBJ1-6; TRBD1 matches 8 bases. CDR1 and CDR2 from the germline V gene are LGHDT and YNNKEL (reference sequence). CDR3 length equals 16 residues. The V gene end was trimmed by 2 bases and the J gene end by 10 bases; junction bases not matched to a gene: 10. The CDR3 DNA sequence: TGTGCCAGCAGCCAATGGCCCCTACAGGGGGAATCACCCCTCCACTTT. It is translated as CASSQWPLQGESPLHF.

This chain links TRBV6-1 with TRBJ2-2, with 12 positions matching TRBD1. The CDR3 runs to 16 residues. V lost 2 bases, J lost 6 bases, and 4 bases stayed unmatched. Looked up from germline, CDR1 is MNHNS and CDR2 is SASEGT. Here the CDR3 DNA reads TGTGCCAGCAGTGAAAGGGACAGGGGGCAGTCCGGGGAGCTGTTTTTT. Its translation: CASSERDRGQSGELFF.

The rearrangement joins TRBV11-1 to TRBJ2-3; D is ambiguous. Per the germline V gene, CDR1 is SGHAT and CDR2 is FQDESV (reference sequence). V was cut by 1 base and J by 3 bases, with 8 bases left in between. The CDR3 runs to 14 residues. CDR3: CASSLGLVTDTQYF. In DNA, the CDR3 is TGTGCCAGCAGCTTAGGGCTGGTAACAGATACGCAGTATTTT.

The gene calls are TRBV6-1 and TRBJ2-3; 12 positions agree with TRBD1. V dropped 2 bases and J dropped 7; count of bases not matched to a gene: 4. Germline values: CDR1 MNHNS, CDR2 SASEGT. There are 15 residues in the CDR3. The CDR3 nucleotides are TGTGCCAGCAGTGAATGGGGACAGGGGGCCTATACGCAGTATTTT. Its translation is CASSEWGQGAYTQYF.

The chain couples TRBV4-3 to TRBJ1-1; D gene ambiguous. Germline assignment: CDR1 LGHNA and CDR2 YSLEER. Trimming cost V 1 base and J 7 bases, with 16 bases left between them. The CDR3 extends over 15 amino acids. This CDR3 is CASSQGSRRPGEAFF. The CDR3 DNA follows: TGCGCCAGCAGCCAAGGCTCGCGGAGGCCCGGTGAAGCTTTCTTT.

CDR3: CASSPGQNTGELFF. CDR3 DNA sequence: TGCGCCAGCAGCCCCGGACAGAACACCGGGGAGCTGTTTTTT. V is TRBV5-1 and J is TRBJ2-2; D might be TRBD1 (5 bases). V gave up 4 bases and J gave up 1 base, with 8 bases separating them. Germline V gene data show CDR1 as SGHRS and CDR2 as YFSETQ. The CDR3 length is 14 residues.

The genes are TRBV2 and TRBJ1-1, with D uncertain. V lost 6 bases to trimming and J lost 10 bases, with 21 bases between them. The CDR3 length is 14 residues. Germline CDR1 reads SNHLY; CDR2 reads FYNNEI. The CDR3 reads CASSLVVDTLRAFF. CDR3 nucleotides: TGTGCCAGCAGCCTAGTTGTGGATACCCTTCGAGCTTTCTTT.

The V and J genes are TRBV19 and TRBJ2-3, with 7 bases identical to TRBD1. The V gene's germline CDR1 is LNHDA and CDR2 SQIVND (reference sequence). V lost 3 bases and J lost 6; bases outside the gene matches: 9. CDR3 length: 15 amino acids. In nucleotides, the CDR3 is TGTGCCAGTAGTATCAGTAGGGGGCGCGGGGATACGCAGTATTTT. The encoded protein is CASSISRGRGDTQYF.

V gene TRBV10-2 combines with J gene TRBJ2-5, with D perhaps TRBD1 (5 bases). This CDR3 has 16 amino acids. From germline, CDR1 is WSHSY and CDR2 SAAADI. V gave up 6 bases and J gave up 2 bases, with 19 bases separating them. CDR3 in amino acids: CASREVDRSPQETQYF. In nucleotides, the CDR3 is TGCGCCAGCAGGGAAGTAGACAGATCCCCTCAAGAGACCCAGTACTTC.

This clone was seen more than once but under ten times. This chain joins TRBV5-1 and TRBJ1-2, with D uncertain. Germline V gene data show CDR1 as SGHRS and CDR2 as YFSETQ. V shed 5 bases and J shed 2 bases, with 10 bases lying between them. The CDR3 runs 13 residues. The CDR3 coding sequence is TGCGCCAGCAGTGCGCACCAAAACTATGGCTACACCTTC. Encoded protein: CASSAHQNYGYTF.

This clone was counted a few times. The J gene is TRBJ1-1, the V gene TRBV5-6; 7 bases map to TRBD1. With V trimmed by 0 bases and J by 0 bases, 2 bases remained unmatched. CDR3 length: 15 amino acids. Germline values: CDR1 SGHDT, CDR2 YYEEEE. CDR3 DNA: TGTGCCAGCAGCTTGGTAGGGACAGTGAACACTGAAGCTTTCTTT. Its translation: CASSLVGTVNTEAFF.

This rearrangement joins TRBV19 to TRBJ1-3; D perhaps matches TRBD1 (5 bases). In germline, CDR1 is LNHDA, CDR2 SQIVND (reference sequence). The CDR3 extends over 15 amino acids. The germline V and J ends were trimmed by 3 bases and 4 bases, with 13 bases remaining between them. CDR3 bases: TGTGCCAGTAGTATCTCCAGACAGACCGGAAACACCATATATTTT. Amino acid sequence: CASSISRQTGNTIYF.